This TCR beta chain was recovered during a study of CD8+CD57+ T cells in acquired aplastic anemia. Study-wide points: About 27 shared CD8+ CDR3s appeared highly expressed within patients' immunodominant clones. For CD8+ Simpson's diversity, patients and controls showed no significant difference.

The template for TCR beta VDJ and CDR3 sequence profiling was genomic DNA. MiXCR was run by TCRdb on the reads, yielding one entry per CDR3 protein. The data show 450,000 to 550,000 distinct CDR3 sequences, about a third seen once. The V and J ends lost 2 bases and 2 bases respectively, with 10 bases between them. CDR3 length: 15 residues. The germline CDR1 and CDR2 sequences are MNHEY and SVGAGI. On this clonotype: Antigen specificity is unknown.

Before being chosen for sequencing, patients had shown CD8+CD57+ cell expansion by flow cytometry. The diagnosis in all patients was severe acquired aplastic anemia. Patient blood was sampled before any therapy had been received. The sequencing input was sorted CD4+, CD8+, or CD8+CD57+ T cells (not recorded which) from PBMCs. The J gene is TRBJ1-5, the V gene TRBV6-5; D possibly corresponds to TRBD1 (5 bases). The source is a human donor with aplastic anemia. This chain's CDR3 is CASSYVGVGNQPQHF. The DNA of the CDR3 is TGTGCCAGCAGTTACGTAGGGGTTGGCAATCAGCCCCAGCATTTT.